A selection of T cell receptor beta chains follows, all from one sample in a study of cytomegalovirus exposure and HLA in healthy donors. Some clones are missing from TCRdb's copy, which holds only in-frame ones; the method was immunoSEQ multiplex PCR. The repertoire includes around 60,000 clones, 94% of them detected once, and 4% to 5.5% sits in the top ten. The specimen sequenced was PBMCs. The receptors were sampled from a man aged 18 to 30 in good health and CMV-seropositive. Both conserved end residues are part of each CDR3. The order of the fields is V gene, CDR3 protein.

>TRBV29-1
CSAGAGGTDTQYF
>TRBV28
CASRTYAGQNTEAFF
>TRBV19
CASRTLLGQHNEKLFF
>TRBV6-1
CASSEDGGSGYGYTF
>TRBV29-1
CSVEDPRGSNTEAFF
>TRBV19
CASSQTITVHYGYTF
>TRBV4-1
CASSQPIGTWDRGRKTGNTIYF
>TRBV2
CASLWASGQLMFF
>TRBV2
CAQQRGSPFYEQYF
>TRBV4-1
CASSQDKWAGLSGNTIYF
>TRBV27
CASSQPGGAWETQYF
>TRBV19
CASRGFYNEQFF
>TRBV19
CASSRGTVNTEAFF
>TRBV5-5
CASSLDAGGVGYGYTF
>TRBV7-2
CASSKSVPRVGYEQYF